This is a list of T cell receptor beta chains from one sample in a study of cytomegalovirus exposure and HLA in healthy donors. The table came from immunoSEQ multiplex PCR; TCRdb's copy has only in-frame clones and leaves some out. There are some 150,000 clones in the sample; about 72% occur only once, and about 3.8% lies in the top ten. What was sequenced was PBMCs. The receptors were sampled from a man aged 25-45 years in good health and CMV-seropositive. Each CDR3 is given with its conserved first and last residue. D genes are given only for firm matches. Size values are once, few and many counts, or a class for expanded clones, and some rows have none.

TRBJ2-5 | . | . | TRBV4-1 | TGCGCCAGCAGCCAAGCCAGGGAAGGGTGGACCCAGTACTTC | CASSQAREGWTQYF
TRBJ1-5 | TRBD1 | few | TRBV30 | TGTGCCTGGGGGGACAGGGACAATCAGCCCCAGCATTTT | CAWGDRDNQPQHF
TRBJ2-2 | . | . | TRBV30 | TGTGCCTGGAGTGTATGGAGGACAGAGAACACCGGGGAGCTGTTTTTT | CAWSVWRTENTGELFF
TRBJ1-1 | TRBD1 | . | TRBV10-3 | TGTGCCATCAGAGACAGGGGATTGAACACTGAAGCTTTCTTT | CAIRDRGLNTEAFF
TRBJ1-4 | TRBD1 | few | TRBV5-4 | TGTGCCAGCAGCTACTCGACAGGGGGCTTTGGTGAAAAACTGTTTTTT | CASSYSTGGFGEKLFF
TRBJ2-7 | TRBD2 | few | TRBV15 | TGTGCCACCAGCAGATTAAGCGGGACTAGCGGGGGCTACGAGCAGTACTTC | CATSRLSGTSGGYEQYF
TRBJ2-2 | . | . | TRBV28 | TGTGCCAGCAAGACAACCGGGACTGGGAGCACCGGGGAGCTGTTTTTT | CASKTTGTGSTGELFF
TRBJ1-4 | . | . | TRBV4-3 | TGCGCCAGCAGCCAATTCAGGGCGATGACTAATGAAAAACTGTTTTTT | CASSQFRAMTNEKLFF
TRBJ2-7 | . | . | TRBV7-8 | TGTGCCAGCAGCTTGGGGACACCTGGGACCTACGAGCAGTACTTC | CASSLGTPGTYEQYF
TRBJ2-1 | . | . | TRBV6-1 | TGTGCCAGCAGGGAAGTCGATGAGCAGTTCTTC | CASREVDEQFF
TRBJ1-5 | . | . | TRBV29-1 | TGCAGCGTTGGTGAACAGGGTCGGGGCAATCAGCCCCAGCATTTT | CSVGEQGRGNQPQHF
TRBJ1-1 | . | . | TRBV20-1 | TGCAGTGCTAGTGTCGACAGGGAAGCTTTCTTT | CSASVDREAFF
TRBJ2-7 | . | . | TRBV7-2 | TGTGCCAGCAGACCAGACACCAACCAGATTTACGAGCAGTACTTC | CASRPDTNQIYEQYF
TRBJ2-5 | . | . | TRBV14 | TGTGCCAGCAGCCAAGACAGGGTCCAAGAGACCCAGTACTTC | CASSQDRVQETQYF
TRBJ1-1 | . | once | TRBV2 | TGTGCCAGCAGTGCTCAGGATGGCACTGAAGCTTTCTTT | CASSAQDGTEAFF
TRBJ2-6 | . | . | TRBV2 | TGTGCCAGCAGTATCGACAGCGCCGGGGCCAACGTCCTGACTTTC | CASSIDSAGANVLTF
TRBJ2-1 | TRBD1 | . | TRBV5-6 | TGTGCCAGCAGCCTGACAGGGGGCAAGTTCTTC | CASSLTGGKFF
TRBJ1-6 | TRBD1 | . | TRBV28 | TGTGCCAGCAGTAGACAGGGGGTTAGCTCCTATAATTCACCCCTCCACTTT | CASSRQGVSSYNSPLHF
TRBJ1-4 | TRBD1 | . | TRBV6-5 | TGTGCCAGCAGTTACGGACAGGGGTCGGGAGAAAAACTGTTTTTT | CASSYGQGSGEKLFF
TRBJ2-7 | TRBD1 | . | TRBV4-1 | TGCGCCAGCAGCCATGCATGGGACAGTGAGTACGAGCAGTACTTC | CASSHAWDSEYEQYF
TRBJ2-3 | TRBD1 | . | TRBV6-1 | TGTGCCAGCAGTGAAAGAACGGGACAGGGCACAGATACGCAGTATTTT | CASSERTGQGTDTQYF
TRBJ1-6 | TRBD1 | . | TRBV30 | TGTGCCTGGAGGAGGGACAGCCTCGATAATTCACCCCTCCACTTT | CAWRRDSLDNSPLHF
TRBJ1-5 | . | . | TRBV2 | TGTGCCAGCAGTCCCACGACAGCTAGCAATCAGCCCCAGCATTTT | CASSPTTASNQPQHF
TRBJ2-2 | TRBD2 | . | TRBV4-1 | TGCGCCAGCAGCTTTTACCCGGGAGGGGAGACCGGGGAGCTGTTTTTT | CASSFYPGGETGELFF